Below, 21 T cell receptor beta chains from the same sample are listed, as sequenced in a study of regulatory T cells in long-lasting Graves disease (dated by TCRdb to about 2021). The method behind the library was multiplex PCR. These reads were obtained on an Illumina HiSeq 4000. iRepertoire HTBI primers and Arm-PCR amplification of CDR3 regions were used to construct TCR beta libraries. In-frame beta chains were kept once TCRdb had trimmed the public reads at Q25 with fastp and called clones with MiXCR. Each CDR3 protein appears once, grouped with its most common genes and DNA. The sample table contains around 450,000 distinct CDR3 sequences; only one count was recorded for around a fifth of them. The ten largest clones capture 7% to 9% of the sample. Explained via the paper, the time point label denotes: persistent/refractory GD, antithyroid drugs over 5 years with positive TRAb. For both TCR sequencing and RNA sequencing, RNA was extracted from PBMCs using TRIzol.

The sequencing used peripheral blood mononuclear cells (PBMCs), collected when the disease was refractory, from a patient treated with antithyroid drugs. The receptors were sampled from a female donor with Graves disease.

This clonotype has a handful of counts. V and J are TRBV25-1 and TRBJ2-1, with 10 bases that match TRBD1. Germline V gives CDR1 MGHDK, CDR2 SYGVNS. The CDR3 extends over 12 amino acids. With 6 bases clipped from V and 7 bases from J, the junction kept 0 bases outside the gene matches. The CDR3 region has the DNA TGTGCCAGCAGGGACAGGGGGAATGAGCAGTTCTTC. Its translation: CASRDRGNEQFF.

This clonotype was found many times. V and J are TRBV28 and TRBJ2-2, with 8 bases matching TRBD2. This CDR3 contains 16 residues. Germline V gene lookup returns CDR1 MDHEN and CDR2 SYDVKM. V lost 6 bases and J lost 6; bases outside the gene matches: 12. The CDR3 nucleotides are TGTGCCAGCAGCACGACGAACGGGAGGGGATCCGGGGAGCTGTTTTTT. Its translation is CASSTTNGRGSGELFF.

The CDR3 loop reads CSVKGGTGSYEQYF. CDR3 DNA sequence: TGCAGCGTTAAAGGAGGTACTGGCTCCTACGAGCAGTACTTC. The gene calls are TRBV29-1 and TRBJ2-7; maybe TRBD2 (5 bases). The CDR3 runs 14 residues. Germline V CDR1 and CDR2: SQVTM, ANQGSEA. V lost 5 bases and J lost 0, with 14 bases in between.

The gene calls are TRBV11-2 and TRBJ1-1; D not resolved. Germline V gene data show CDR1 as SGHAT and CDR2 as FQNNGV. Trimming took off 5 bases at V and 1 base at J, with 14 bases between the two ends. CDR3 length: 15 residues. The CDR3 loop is CASSRQADSNTEAFF. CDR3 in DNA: TGTGCCAGCAGCCGCCAGGCGGATTCGAACACTGAAGCTTTCTTT.

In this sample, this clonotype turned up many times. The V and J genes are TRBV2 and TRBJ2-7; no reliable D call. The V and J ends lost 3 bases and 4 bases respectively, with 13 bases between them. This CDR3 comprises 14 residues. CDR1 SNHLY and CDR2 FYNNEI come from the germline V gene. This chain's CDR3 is CASSDMGYGYEQYF. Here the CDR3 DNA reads TGTGCCAGCAGTGATATGGGGTACGGATACGAGCAGTACTTC. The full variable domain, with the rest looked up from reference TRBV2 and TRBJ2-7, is EPEVTQTPSHQVTQMGQEVILRCVPISNHLYFYWYRQILGQKVEFLVSFYNNEISEKSEIFDDQFSVERPDGSNFTLKIRSTKLEDSAMYFCASSDMGYGYEQYFGPGTRLTVT.

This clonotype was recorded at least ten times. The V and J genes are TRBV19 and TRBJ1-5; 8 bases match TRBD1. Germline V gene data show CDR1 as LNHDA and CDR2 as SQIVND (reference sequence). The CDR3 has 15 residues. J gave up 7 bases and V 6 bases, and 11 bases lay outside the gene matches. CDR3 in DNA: TGTGCCAGTAGCCACTACGGACAGGGACAGCAGCCCCAGCATTTT. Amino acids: CASSHYGQGQQPQHF.

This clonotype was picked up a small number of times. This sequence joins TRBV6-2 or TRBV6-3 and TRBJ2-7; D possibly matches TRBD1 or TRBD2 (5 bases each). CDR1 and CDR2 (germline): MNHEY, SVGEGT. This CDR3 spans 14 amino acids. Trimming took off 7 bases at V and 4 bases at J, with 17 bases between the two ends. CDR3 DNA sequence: TGTGCCAGCACGCCGGGACCCTCGGGGTACGAGCAGTACTTC. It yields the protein CASTPGPSGYEQYF.

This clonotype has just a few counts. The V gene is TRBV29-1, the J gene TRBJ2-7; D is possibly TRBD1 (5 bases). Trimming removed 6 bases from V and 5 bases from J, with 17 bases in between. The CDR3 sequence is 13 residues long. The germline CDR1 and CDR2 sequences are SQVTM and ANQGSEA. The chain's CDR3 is CSVSGPRSDEQYF. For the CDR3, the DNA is TGCAGCGTATCAGGGCCCCGGTCGGACGAGCAGTACTTC.

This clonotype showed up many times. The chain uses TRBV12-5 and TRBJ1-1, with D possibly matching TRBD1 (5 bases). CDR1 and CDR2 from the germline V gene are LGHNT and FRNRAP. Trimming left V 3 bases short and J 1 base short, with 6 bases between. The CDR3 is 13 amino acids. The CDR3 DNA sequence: TGTGCTAGTGGTTTTGGGGGGAACACTGAAGCTTTCTTT. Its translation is CASGFGGNTEAFF.

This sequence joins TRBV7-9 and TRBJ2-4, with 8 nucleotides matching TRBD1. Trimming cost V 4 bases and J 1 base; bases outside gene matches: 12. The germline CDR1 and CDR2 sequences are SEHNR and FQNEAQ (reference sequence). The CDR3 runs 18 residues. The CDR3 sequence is CASSSQTGQGYAKNIQYF. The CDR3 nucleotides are TGTGCCAGCAGCTCACAAACCGGACAGGGCTATGCCAAAAACATTCAGTACTTC.

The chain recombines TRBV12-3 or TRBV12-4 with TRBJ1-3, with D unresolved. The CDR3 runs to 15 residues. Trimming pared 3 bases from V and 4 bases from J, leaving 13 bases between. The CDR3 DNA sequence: TGTGCCAGCAGTTTGGAGATTCAGAGGGGAAACACCATATATTTT. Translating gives CASSLEIQRGNTIYF.

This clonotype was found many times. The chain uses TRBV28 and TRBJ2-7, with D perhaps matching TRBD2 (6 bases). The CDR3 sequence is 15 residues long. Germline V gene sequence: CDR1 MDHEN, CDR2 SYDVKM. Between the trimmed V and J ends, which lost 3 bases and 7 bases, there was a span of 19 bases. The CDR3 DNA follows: TGTGCCAGCAGTTTGGTAGTGGGTTTCCGGGGGGAGCAGTACTTC. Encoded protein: CASSLVVGFRGEQYF.

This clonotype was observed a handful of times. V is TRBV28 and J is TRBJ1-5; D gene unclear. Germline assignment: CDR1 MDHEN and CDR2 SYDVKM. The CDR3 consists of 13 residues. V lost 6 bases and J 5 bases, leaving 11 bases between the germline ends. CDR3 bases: TGTGCCAGCAGACCAACCCAAGATCAGCCCCAGCATTTT. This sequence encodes CASRPTQDQPQHF.

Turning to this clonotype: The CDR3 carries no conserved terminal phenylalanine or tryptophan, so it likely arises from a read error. The CDR3 bases are TGTGCCAGTAGTGTTCCGGGACTGCTTCAAGAGACCCAGTACCTC. Protein sequence: CASSVPGLLQETQYL. The chain is built from TRBV19 and TRBJ2-5, with D possibly TRBD2 on 6 matching bases. The germline gives CDR1 LNHDA, CDR2 SQIVND (reference sequence). The CDR3 is made up of 15 amino acids. The ends were cut back, 5 bases at V and 2 bases at J, with 15 bases in the middle.

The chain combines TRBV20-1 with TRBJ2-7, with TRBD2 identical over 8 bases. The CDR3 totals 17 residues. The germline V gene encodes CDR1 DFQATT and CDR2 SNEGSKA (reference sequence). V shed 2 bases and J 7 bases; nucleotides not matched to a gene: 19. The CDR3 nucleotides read TGCAGTGCTAGAACAACTGCCCCGGGACTAGGACGGCGGGAGCAGTACTTC. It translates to CSARTTAPGLGRREQYF.

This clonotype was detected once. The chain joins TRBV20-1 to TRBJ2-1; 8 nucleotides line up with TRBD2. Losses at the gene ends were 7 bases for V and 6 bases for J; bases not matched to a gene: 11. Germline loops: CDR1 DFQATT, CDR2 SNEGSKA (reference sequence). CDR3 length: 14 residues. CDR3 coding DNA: TGCAGTGTTCAGCGGGAGAGTCGTTTCAATGAGCAGTTCTTC. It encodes CSVQRESRFNEQFF.

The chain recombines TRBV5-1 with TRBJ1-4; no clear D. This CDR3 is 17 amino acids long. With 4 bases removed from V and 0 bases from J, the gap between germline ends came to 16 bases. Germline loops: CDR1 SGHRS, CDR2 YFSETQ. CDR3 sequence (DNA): TGCGCCAGCAGCCTCGGAAGGATACTTGCAACTAATGAAAAACTGTTTTTT. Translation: CASSLGRILATNEKLFF.

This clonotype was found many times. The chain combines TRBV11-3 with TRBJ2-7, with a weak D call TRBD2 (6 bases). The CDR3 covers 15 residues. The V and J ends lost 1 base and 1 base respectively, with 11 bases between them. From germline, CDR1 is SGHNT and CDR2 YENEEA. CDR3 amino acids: CASSLGRATSYEQYF. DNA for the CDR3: TGTGCCAGCAGCTTAGGGAGGGCCACGTCCTACGAGCAGTACTTC.

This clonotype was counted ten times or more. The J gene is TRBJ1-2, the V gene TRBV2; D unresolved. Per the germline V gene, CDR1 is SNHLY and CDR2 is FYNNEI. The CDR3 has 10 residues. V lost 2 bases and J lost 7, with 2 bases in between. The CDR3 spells CASSESGYTF. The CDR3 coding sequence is TGTGCCAGCAGTGAATCTGGCTACACCTTC.

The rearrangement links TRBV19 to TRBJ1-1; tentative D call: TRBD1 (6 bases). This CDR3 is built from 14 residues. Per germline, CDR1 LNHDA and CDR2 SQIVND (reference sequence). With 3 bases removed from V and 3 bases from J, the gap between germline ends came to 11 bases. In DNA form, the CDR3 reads TGTGCCAGTAGTATTTGGGGGCTCGACACTGAAGCTTTCTTT. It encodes CASSIWGLDTEAFF.

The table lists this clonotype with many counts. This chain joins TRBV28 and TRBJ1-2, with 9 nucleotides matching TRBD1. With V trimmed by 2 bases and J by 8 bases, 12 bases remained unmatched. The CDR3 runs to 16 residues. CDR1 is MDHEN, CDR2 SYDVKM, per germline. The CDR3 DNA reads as TGTGCCAGCAGTTTAGGGACAGGGCGCAGGCATACGGGCTACACCTTC. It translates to CASSLGTGRRHTGYTF.